One T cell receptor (beta chain) is described in this entry. CDR1 MDHEN and CDR2 SYDVKM come from the germline V gene. The CDR3 runs 15 residues. V lost 2 bases, J lost 0 bases, and 8 bases lay in between. This specimen belongs to a study of blood T cell repertoires in COVID-19. The overall study: PBMCs, B-cell-depleted T cells, or T cells were the source of the cDNA or gDNA that made up the material.

Using immunoSEQ multiplex PCR, the repertoire was profiled, and TCRdb retains in-frame clones only, with some absent. The data contain fewer than 35,000 clones, roughly 90% of them seen just once; the ten biggest clones take up over 1.5%. The sequence came from a man aged 50 to 59 with active or convalescent COVID-19. The genes are TRBV28 and TRBJ1-3; D remains unclear. The sample was peripheral blood. For the CDR3, the DNA is TGTGCCAGCAGTTTACCACAGAGCTCTGGAAACACCATATATTTT. It yields the protein CASSLPQSSGNTIYF.